Below, 11 T cell receptor beta chains from the same sample are listed, as sequenced in a study of T cell repertoires and Cas9 in healthy adults (dated by TCRdb to the late 2010s). The library came from the immunoSEQ multiplex PCR assay. The table was pulled from immuneACCESS by TCRdb, which kept in-frame rearrangements only. Such tables lose some clones; where checked, under half of the loss comes from unresolved V genes, and the rest has no known cause. In all, the sample holds about 14,000 clones, and 89% of those were seen once. The ten largest clones take up roughly 1.5% of the sample. The sequenced material came from Tregs (CD4+, CD25+, CD127-, CD137-, CD154-) from PBMCs; culture status not recorded. These receptors were collected from a human donor in good health.

The chain links TRBV11-2 to TRBJ2-1; a possible D gene is TRBD2 (5 bases). V was cut by 8 bases and J by 0 bases, with 11 bases left in between. CDR1 and CDR2 (germline): SGHAT, FQNNGV. The CDR3 sequence is 14 residues long. CDR3 residues: CASERRSSYNEQFF. The CDR3 bases are TGTGCCAGCGAGCGGAGGAGCTCCTACAATGAGCAGTTCTTC.

The chain couples TRBV9 to TRBJ2-2; the match to TRBD2 covers 7 bases. Trimming took 3 bases from V and 2 from J; bases not matched to a gene: 4. CDR1 SGDLS and CDR2 YYNGEE come from the germline V gene. The CDR3 loop spans 15 amino acids. CDR3 sequence reads: CASSGPSGNTGELFF. The CDR3 DNA reads TGTGCCAGCAGCGGACCTAGCGGAAACACCGGGGAGCTGTTTTTT. The full variable domain, rest sourced from reference TRBV9 and TRBJ2-2, is DSGVTQTPKHLITATGQRVTLRCSPRSGDLSVYWYQQSLDQGLQFLIQYYNGEERAKGNILERFSAQQFPDLHSELNLSSLELGDSALYFCASSGPSGNTGELFFGEGSRLTVL.

This chain uses TRBV15 with TRBJ2-3; D may be TRBD2 (6 bases). The CDR3 consists of 17 residues. Between the trimmed V and J ends, which lost 0 bases and 6 bases, there was a span of 19 bases. CDR1 and CDR2 (germline): LNHNV, YYDKDF (reference sequence). The DNA for the CDR3 is TGTGCCACCAGCAGAGAGGGGGGAGGCCGTTCTTTTGATACGCAGTATTTT. Residues: CATSREGGGRSFDTQYF. Filled out from reference TRBV15 and TRBJ2-3, the complete variable domain reads DAMVIQNPRYQVTQFGKPVTLSCSQTLNHNVMYWYQQKSSQAPKLLFHYYDKDFNNEADTPDNFQSRRPNTSFCFLDIRSPGLGDTAMYLCATSREGGGRSFDTQYFGPGTRLTVL.

The chain is built from TRBV18 and TRBJ2-7; D might be TRBD2 (5 bases). The CDR3 covers 14 residues. V gave up 6 bases and J gave up 3 bases, with 15 bases separating them. The germline V gene encodes CDR1 KGHSH and CDR2 LQKENI. The CDR3 DNA sequence: TGTGCCAGCTCCTTCGCGTCGGGGAGCTACGAGCAGTACTTC. Amino acids: CASSFASGSYEQYF.

Regarding this clone: The sample contains more than one DNA sequence encoding this CDR3. J is TRBJ2-7 and V is TRBV7-2; 10 bases are a match to TRBD2. The J segment lost 5 bases and the V segment lost 1 base, leaving 8 bases of the junction unmatched. Germline CDR1 is SGHTA and CDR2 is FQGNSA. This CDR3 region has 16 residues. CDR3 loop: CASSLGGSGGANEQYF. CDR3 DNA sequence: TGTGCCAGCAGCTTAGGAGGGAGCGGGGGGGCAAACGAGCAGTACTTC.

The chain couples TRBV7-3 to TRBJ2-3; TRBD2 might be the D (6 bases). Per germline, CDR1 SGHTA and CDR2 FQGTGA. Trimming pared 2 bases from V and 1 base from J, leaving 13 bases between. The CDR3 length is 16 residues. The CDR3 is CASSLGLNSGTDTQYF. The CDR3 coding sequence is TGTGCCAGCAGCTTAGGACTAAACAGCGGCACAGATACGCAGTATTTT.

The chain employs TRBV4-3 and TRBJ1-1; D remains ambiguous. V was pared by 4 bases and J by 0 bases, with 6 bases between. There are 13 residues in the CDR3. Germline-derived CDR1 and CDR2 are LGHNA and YSLEER. As DNA, the CDR3 is TGCGCCAGCAGCCCCTACCTGAACACTGAAGCTTTCTTT. Its translation is CASSPYLNTEAFF.

The genes are TRBV2 and TRBJ2-7; maybe TRBD1 (6 bases). The CDR3 runs to 15 residues. Looked up from germline, CDR1 is SNHLY and CDR2 is FYNNEI. The V gene lost 5 bases and the J gene lost 2 bases, with 16 bases spanning the gap. In DNA, the CDR3 is TGTGCCAGCAGTTTGGACAGATCCTCGACCTACGAGCAGTACGTC. The encoded protein is CASSLDRSSTYEQYV.

The chain uses TRBV29-1 and TRBJ2-7; TRBD2 agrees at 8 bases. The CDR3 runs 14 residues. Germline V gives CDR1 SQVTM, CDR2 ANQGSEA. V shed 4 bases, J shed 0 bases, and the junction held 5 bases outside the gene matches. The DNA for the CDR3 is TGCAGCGTTGGCCGCGGGGGGAGCTCCTACGAGCAGTACTTC. It translates to CSVGRGGSSYEQYF.

V and J are TRBV7-2 and TRBJ1-5; 8 nucleotides agree with TRBD1. Per the germline V gene, CDR1 is SGHTA and CDR2 is FQGNSA. The length of the CDR3 is 15 residues. The J segment lost 6 bases and the V segment lost 4 bases, leaving 8 bases of the junction unmatched. CDR3 bases: TGTGCCAGCAGCTCAGGACAGGGTGGTGGTCAGCCCCAGCATTTT. This codes for CASSSGQGGGQPQHF.

The gene calls are TRBV9 and TRBJ2-2; D possibly corresponds to TRBD2 (6 bases). CDR1 and CDR2 (germline): SGDLS, YYNGEE. V lost 3 bases to trimming and J lost 6 bases, with 15 bases between them. This CDR3 spans 15 amino acids. CDR3 in DNA: TGTGCCAGCAGCGCAGGCGGGGCCCTAGCCGGGGAGCTGTTTTTT. This translates into CASSAGGALAGELFF.